These 8 T cell receptor beta chains were sequenced from one sample in a study of T-cell reconstitution after alpha-beta-depleted transplantation in children. It was with unique molecular identifiers that the TCRbeta library was prepared. TCRdb called the PCR reads again in MiXCR, with one record for every CDR3 protein. The sample holds about 300,000 distinct CDR3 sequences, 9.5% to 13% seen once. This material consisted of PBMCs, taken before TCRalphabeta/CD19-depleted stem cell transplant. The receptor source for this set is a boy in the first two years of life with acute myeloid leukemia, due to receive a stem cell transplant.

This clonotype was counted ten times or more. This sequence joins TRBV5-1 and TRBJ1-4, with 7 bases identical to TRBD1. The CDR3 covers 15 residues. J gave up 4 bases and V 4 bases, and 7 bases lay outside the gene matches. Germline CDR1 reads SGHRS; CDR2 reads YFSETQ. CDR3 nucleotide sequence: TGCGCCAGCAGCGTCTACAGGGGCAATAATGAAAAACTGTTTTTT. Amino acids: CASSVYRGNNEKLFF.

In this sample, this clonotype turned up many times. The chain is built from TRBV5-1 and TRBJ2-5; D gene ambiguous. The CDR3 is 13 amino acids. The germline V and J ends were trimmed by 1 base and 4 bases, with 8 bases remaining between them. Germline V gene data show CDR1 as SGHRS and CDR2 as YFSETQ. CDR3 coding DNA: TGCGCCAGCAGCTTGATAGGGCTAGAGACCCAGTACTTC. Residues: CASSLIGLETQYF.

This clonotype was counted at least ten times. The V and J genes are TRBV29-1 and TRBJ2-7, with D tentatively TRBD2 (5 bases). This CDR3 spans 12 amino acids. CDR1 and CDR2 from the germline V gene are SQVTM and ANQGSEA. V lost 6 bases to trimming and J lost 0 bases, with 9 bases between them. CDR3 region: CSVSEVSYEQYF. The CDR3 DNA sequence: TGCAGCGTATCGGAGGTCTCCTACGAGCAGTACTTC.

The sample holds many counts of this clonotype. This chain links TRBV5-1 with TRBJ2-3, with TRBD2 identical over 12 bases. V shed 0 bases, J shed 5 bases, and the junction held 7 bases outside the gene matches. This CDR3 comprises 17 residues. CDR1 and CDR2 (germline): SGHRS, YFSETQ. The CDR3 loop reads CASSLVASGGAGDTQYF. In nucleotides, the CDR3 is TGCGCCAGCAGCTTGGTCGCTAGCGGGGGGGCCGGAGATACGCAGTATTTT.

Many counts were recorded for this clonotype. The chain uses TRBV15 and TRBJ1-5; the D is unclear. Trimming pared 0 bases from V and 0 bases from J, leaving 3 bases between. Germline V gene sequence: CDR1 LNHNV, CDR2 YYDKDF (reference sequence). This CDR3 is built from 14 residues. The CDR3 sequence is CATSRDPSNQPQHF. CDR3 coding DNA: TGTGCCACCAGCAGAGATCCTAGCAATCAGCCCCAGCATTTT. The whole variable domain, filled in from reference TRBV15 and TRBJ1-5, reads DAMVIQNPRYQVTQFGKPVTLSCSQTLNHNVMYWYQQKSSQAPKLLFHYYDKDFNNEADTPDNFQSRRPNTSFCFLDIRSPGLGDTAMYLCATSRDPSNQPQHFGDGTRLSIL.

This chain links TRBV29-1 with TRBJ2-3; no firm D call. V lost 4 bases to trimming and J lost 2 bases, with 13 bases between them. Germline values: CDR1 SQVTM, CDR2 ANQGSEA. The CDR3 loop spans 14 amino acids. The CDR3 sequence: CSVAGHPYTDTQYF. In DNA, the CDR3 is TGCAGCGTTGCCGGCCACCCCTACACAGATACGCAGTATTTT.

Many counts were recorded for this clonotype. The rearrangement links TRBV20-1 to TRBJ2-5, with 10 positions matching TRBD1. Looked up from germline, CDR1 is DFQATT and CDR2 is SNEGSKA (reference sequence). The CDR3 covers 14 residues. The V segment lost 7 bases and the J segment 1 base; nucleotides outside the gene matches: 6. The CDR3 loop is CSVLDRGLQETQYF. CDR3 DNA sequence: TGCAGTGTCCTCGACAGGGGGCTCCAAGAGACCCAGTACTTC.

This clonotype was seen at least ten times. V usage is TRBV5-1 and J usage is TRBJ2-2; maybe TRBD2 (6 bases). V lost 1 base to trimming and J lost 4 bases, with 11 bases between them. CDR3 length: 15 amino acids. Germline assignment: CDR1 SGHRS and CDR2 YFSETQ. CDR3 loop: CASSLPLASTGELFF. The CDR3, as DNA: TGCGCCAGCAGCTTGCCCCTAGCGAGCACCGGGGAGCTGTTTTTT.